This T cell receptor beta chain derives from a study of shared clonotypes between healthy human individuals (dated by TCRdb to the early 2020s). Looking at the study overall: The cohort included three men and a couple of women between 18 and 49 years of age. To estimate repertoire size and how much clonotype sharing occurs between individuals, the study deeply sequenced the blood TCR repertoires of five healthy adults. To increase sequencing depth and limit assay-specific biases, different laboratories used diverse techniques to prepare libraries and sequence TCR repertoires. Per donor, leukapheresis produced somewhere between about 0.94 and 8.9 billion PBMCs.

From cysteine to phenylalanine, the CDR3 is 13 amino acids long. Here the CDR3 DNA is all that survives: 39 bases in frame from base 1. The CDR1 and CDR2 encoded by the germline V gene are MGHRA and YSYEKL. V gives up 0 bases and J gives up 5 bases, and the segment between their germline ends measures 8 bases. The donors were healthy, HIV-negative adults who had no recently reported acute infections or vaccinations. Every donor was a Caucasian adult residing in Nashville, Tennessee, USA. In the unsorted samples, 70 million to 95 million PBMCs were counted, and genomic DNA was extracted using the QIAamp DNA Blood Mini kit. After blood collection by leukapheresis, PBMCs were isolated using Ficoll-Histopaque density gradient centrifugation and then cryopreserved in the vapor phase of liquid nitrogen. This clone has a single count. What this receptor recognizes is not known. No much larger clone is present one base from it, and per-base qualities are unavailable.

Beyond this particular receptor, the publication reports: Based on pairwise subsampling, the degree of clonotype sharing among donors was expected to be affected by sequencing depth. Because the study included only a small number of donors, the genetic and exposure-history diversity represented was limited. Sampling was limited to blood, and TCR repertoires in tissue likely differ from TCR repertoires in blood.

Using the deep immunoSEQ assay, TCR CDR3 regions were amplified from genomic DNA by multiplex PCR. For each cell subset, the extracted genomic DNA was distributed evenly across all wells of several immunoSEQ 96-well plates, and each plate served as one replicate. For unsorted PBMC, each replicate PCR was loaded with approximately 0.3 ug genomic DNA, equivalent to tens of thousands of T cell genomes. Unsorted PBMC genomic DNA was sequenced across ten immunoSEQ deep assay plates. Purified libraries were quantified with a Qubit 3.0 fluorometer, sized on a Bioanalyzer 2100, and re-quantified with the KAPA Library Quantification kit. Every immunoSEQ 96-well plate was sequenced on a separate single-read 150-cycle Illumina NextSeq 550 flow cell. On the authors' methods: Because the immunoSEQ output held only junctional sequences and lacked quality scores, the filtering could not match the filtering applied to full-length reads. To assign V/J genes and CDR3, sequences were annotated using PyIR, a Python wrapper for IgBLAST v1.9, with IMGT germline references. Reads were filtered out if the reads had weak V/J assignments (E-value above 1e-6), no CDR3, stop codons, out-of-frame junctions, or ambiguous translated residues. V3J clonotypes were defined by identical inferred V gene, J gene, and CDR3 amino acid sequence. The percentage overlap between two repertoires was calculated by dividing the number of shared unique clonotypes by the size of the smaller repertoire. Three approaches were used to assess repertoire richness: RTK rarefaction, the Chao1 estimator, and Recon v2.1 estimates of unobserved clonotypes. The source is immuneACCESS, and TCRdb retained only in-frame sequences with V and J called. Part of the clones is not carried over; for the studies checked, unresolved V genes explain less than half of this, and the remainder is unexplained. The DNA was the basis for D and trimming; V, J and clone size are from that table. Present in this sample are about 470,000 clones, around 75% of which were seen just once. Jointly, the top ten make up over 10% of the sample.

The specimen sequenced was PBMCs. The TCR originated in a woman aged 40 to 49 in good health. Some clones in this sample may be carry-over from other donors' samples. Here the chain combines TRBV4-1 and TRBJ2-7; the D gene is tentatively TRBD1 or TRBD2, each matching 5 bases. The CDR3 reads CASSQERGDEQYF. The sequence in DNA is TGCGCCAGCAGCCAAGAGAGGGGAGACGAGCAGTACTTC.